The 32 T cell receptor beta chains reported below all come from one sample, sequenced in a study of cytomegalovirus exposure and HLA in healthy donors. Primers for the PCR totalled 60 Vbeta and 13 Jbeta. Generated by immunoSEQ multiplex PCR, the TCRdb table keeps only in-frame clones and is missing some. This sample has around 170,000 clones, with 60% to 80% found just once. Sequenced: PBMCs. The receptors stem from a male donor in good health and CMV-seronegative.

The chain couples TRBV11-2 to TRBJ1-2; tentative D call: TRBD1 (5 bases). CDR3 size: 12 residues. V lost 4 bases to trimming and J lost 7 bases, with 10 bases between them. Germline V CDR1 and CDR2: SGHAT, FQNNGV. This chain's CDR3 is CASSSGRGGYTF. In DNA, the CDR3 is TGTGCCAGCAGCTCTGGAAGGGGTGGCTACACCTTC.

This sequence joins TRBV29-1 and TRBJ2-3, with 7 nucleotides matching TRBD2. The CDR3 is 16 amino acids. Germline V CDR1 and CDR2: SQVTM, ANQGSEA. V trimming: 3 bases; J trimming: 3 bases; junction bases outside the gene matches: 12. CDR3 in amino acids: CSVDEWTGGTTDTQYF. The CDR3 region has the DNA TGCAGCGTTGATGAGTGGACGGGAGGCACAACAGATACGCAGTATTTT.

CDR3 residues: CASSPTGPREGYTF. In DNA form, the CDR3 reads TGCGCCAGCAGCCCGACAGGGCCTAGGGAAGGCTACACCTTC. The rearrangement uses TRBV4-3 and TRBJ1-2; TRBD1 matches at 7 bases. Germline loops: CDR1 LGHNA, CDR2 YSLEER. V shed 4 bases, J shed 8 bases, and the junction held 10 bases outside the gene matches. The CDR3 runs 14 residues.

V is TRBV13 and J is TRBJ2-3; 7 bases match TRBD2. CDR1 and CDR2 (germline): PRHDT, FYEKMQ (reference sequence). V dropped 5 bases and J dropped 5; count of bases not matched to a gene: 13. This CDR3 comprises 16 residues. The CDR3 protein is CASSPPPAGVIDTQYF. The CDR3 DNA is TGTGCCAGCAGCCCCCCCCCGGCGGGAGTTATAGATACGCAGTATTTT. The full variable domain, its missing parts supplied by reference TRBV13 and TRBJ2-3, is AAGVIQSPRHLIKEKRETATLKCYPIPRHDTVYWYQQGPGQDPQFLISFYEKMQSDKGSIPDRFSAQQFSDYHSELNMSSLELGDSALYFCASSPPPAGVIDTQYFGPGTRLTVL.

The chain recombines TRBV2 with TRBJ1-2, with D tentatively TRBD1 (6 bases). Germline CDR1 is SNHLY and CDR2 is FYNNEI. The V end lost 6 bases, the J end lost 8 bases, and 19 bases lay between the germline ends. The CDR3 has 14 residues. Here the CDR3 reads CASRGGGVEHGYTF. In DNA, the CDR3 is TGTGCCAGCAGGGGAGGGGGAGTTGAACACGGCTACACCTTC. The full variable domain, in which reference TRBV2 and TRBJ1-2 provide the parts outside the CDR3, is EPEVTQTPSHQVTQMGQEVILRCVPISNHLYFYWYRQILGQKVEFLVSFYNNEISEKSEIFDDQFSVERPDGSNFTLKIRSTKLEDSAMYFCASRGGGVEHGYTFGSGTRLTVV.

The V and J genes are TRBV7-3 and TRBJ2-3; 14 bases align to TRBD2. Germline loops: CDR1 SGHTA, CDR2 FQGTGA. The length of the CDR3 is 16 residues. Unmatched junction bases numbered 6, after V lost 5 bases and J lost 5 bases. The CDR3 DNA follows: TGTGCCAGCAGCCGGGGACTAGCGGGAGTCGGAGATACGCAGTATTTT. This codes for CASSRGLAGVGDTQYF.

This chain links TRBV7-2 with TRBJ1-1, with TRBD1 as a possible D gene (5 bases). The CDR3 is 13 amino acids. The germline V gene has CDR1 SGHTA and CDR2 FQGNSA. Deletions cut 7 bases from V and 6 bases from J, with 15 bases between. The chain's CDR3 is CASTLIRVPEAFF. CDR3 coding DNA: TGTGCCAGCACCCTGATCAGGGTTCCTGAAGCTTTCTTT.

This chain connects TRBV6-5 to TRBJ2-7, with D maybe TRBD2 (5 bases). The CDR3 totals 12 residues. V lost 6 bases and J lost 6, with 12 bases in between. Germline-derived CDR1 and CDR2 are MNHEY and SVGAGI. The DNA for the CDR3 is TGTGCCAGCAGCTACCCCCGGGGCGAGCAGTACTTC. Translating it yields CASSYPRGEQYF.

The chain links TRBV30 to TRBJ2-1, with a possible D match to TRBD2 (6 bases). The CDR3 loop spans 16 amino acids. In germline, CDR1 is GTSNPN, CDR2 SVGIG (reference sequence). Trimming pared 2 bases from V and 2 bases from J, leaving 16 bases between. This chain's CDR3 is CAWSRSGVGAYNEQFF. Here the CDR3 DNA reads TGTGCCTGGAGTCGCTCGGGGGTTGGGGCCTACAATGAGCAGTTCTTC.

The rearrangement links TRBV14 to TRBJ1-4; no firm D call. Germline V CDR1 and CDR2: SGHDN, FVKESK. The V end lost 0 bases, the J end lost 11 bases, and 34 bases lay between the germline ends. This CDR3 has 21 residues. DNA for the CDR3: TGTGCCAGCAGCCAAGATCAAGGAGGGAGTTGGGGTACCCAACTAGGAGGGAAACTGTTTTTT. Amino acid sequence: CASSQDQGGSWGTQLGGKLFF.

The chain couples TRBV7-2 to TRBJ1-6, with 7 bases lining up with TRBD1. Germline V gene sequence: CDR1 SGHTA, CDR2 FQGNSA. The CDR3 has 14 residues. The ends lost 2 bases at V and 9 bases at J; junction bases unmatched: 4. The CDR3 reads CASSLKGARSPLHF. CDR3 nucleotide sequence: TGTGCCAGCAGCTTAAAGGGGGCACGTTCACCCCTCCACTTT.

The J gene is TRBJ1-2, the V gene TRBV18; 7 bases match TRBD1. Germline V gene lookup returns CDR1 KGHSH and CDR2 LQKENI. The CDR3 length is 15 residues. V gave up 3 bases and J gave up 0 bases; unmatched junction bases: 4. CDR3 nucleotide sequence: TGTGCCAGCTCACCGGGGGACAGAGCTAACTATGGCTACACCTTC. Amino acids: CASSPGDRANYGYTF.

This clone was seen a handful of times. The chain has TRBV30 and TRBJ1-2; D uncertain. The CDR3 consists of 12 residues. V dropped 8 bases and J dropped 5 bases, with 15 bases sitting between them. CDR1 and CDR2 from the germline V gene are GTSNPN and SVGIG (reference sequence). CDR3 in amino acids: CARTAEEYGYTF. The DNA for the CDR3 is TGTGCCCGGACCGCGGAGGAGTATGGCTACACCTTC.

The chain links TRBV18 to TRBJ1-4, with 8 nucleotides matching TRBD1. This CDR3 has 15 amino acids. Germline V CDR1 and CDR2: KGHSH, LQKENI. After removal of 6 bases from V and 2 bases from J, the junction contained 5 bases not matched to a gene. The CDR3 loop reads CASSHRGSTNEKLFF. Written as DNA, the CDR3 is TGTGCCAGCTCCCACAGGGGGTCGACTAATGAAAAACTGTTTTTT.

V is TRBV6-6 and J is TRBJ2-7; D might be TRBD2 (6 bases). Trimming took off 2 bases at V and 5 bases at J, with 13 bases between the two ends. The CDR3 spans 14 residues. Per the germline V gene, CDR1 is MNHNY and CDR2 is SVGAGI (reference sequence). DNA for the CDR3: TGTGCCAGCAGTTACCCCACGGGGGAGCACGAGCAGTACTTC. This encodes CASSYPTGEHEQYF.

This chain links TRBV27 with TRBJ2-7; 10 nucleotides line up with TRBD2. Germline V lookup: CDR1 MNHEY, CDR2 SMNVEV (reference sequence). This CDR3 comprises 14 residues. V shed 3 bases and J 4 bases; nucleotides not matched to a gene: 3. The CDR3: CASSFLSGRYEQYF. CDR3 bases: TGTGCCAGCAGTTTTCTTAGCGGGAGGTACGAGCAGTACTTC.

This chain joins TRBV5-8 and TRBJ2-2; the D is unclear. The CDR3 extends over 15 amino acids. V was trimmed by 4 bases and J by 3 bases, leaving 13 bases between them. Germline V gene data show CDR1 as SGHTS and CDR2 as YDEGEE. The CDR3 region has the DNA TGTGCCAGCAGCCCTCCGGGTCTTGACACCGGGGAGCTGTTTTTT. Residues: CASSPPGLDTGELFF.

The chain links TRBV2 to TRBJ2-5, with D perhaps matching TRBD2 (5 bases). CDR1 and CDR2 (germline): SNHLY, FYNNEI. The CDR3 has 13 amino acids. V was trimmed by 8 bases and J by 5 bases, leaving 15 bases between them. CDR3 sequence: CASLVAGYETQYF. The CDR3 nucleotides are TGTGCCAGCCTAGTGGCGGGTTACGAGACCCAGTACTTC.

With respect to this clone: One junction end does not reproduce the germline sequence, and a read error may be involved. V and J are TRBV27 and TRBJ1-4, with a possible D match to TRBD1 (5 bases). The CDR3 length is 13 residues. The V gene's germline CDR1 is MNHEY and CDR2 SMNVEV (reference sequence). CDR3 region: CVSSPRQGGKLFF. The DNA for the CDR3 is TGTGTCAGCAGTCCCCGCCAGGGCGGAAAACTGTTTTTT.

The chain uses TRBV7-9 and TRBJ1-2, with 7 bases that match TRBD1. The CDR3 runs 14 residues. Per the germline V gene, CDR1 is SEHNR and CDR2 is FQNEAQ (reference sequence). Trimming cost V 1 base and J 4 bases; bases outside gene matches: 3. The CDR3 loop reads CASSLEGGAYGYTF. CDR3 in DNA: TGTGCCAGCAGCTTAGAAGGGGGCGCCTATGGCTACACCTTC.

V and J are TRBV5-1 and TRBJ2-7; D might be TRBD1 (5 bases). Germline V gives CDR1 SGHRS, CDR2 YFSETQ. V was shortened by 6 bases and J by 4 bases, with 8 bases between the two germline ends. This CDR3 region has 11 residues. The CDR3 loop is CASKQGYEQYF. CDR3 coding DNA: TGCGCCAGCAAGCAGGGATACGAGCAGTACTTC.

CDR3 in DNA: TGTGCCAGCTCACCACCGGCAGCGGGGGTCTCCAGTGAGCAGTTCTTC. Translating gives CASSPPAAGVSSEQFF. The genes are TRBV18 and TRBJ2-1; 8 nucleotides align to TRBD2. Germline lookup yields CDR1 KGHSH and CDR2 LQKENI. CDR3 length: 16 residues. V lost 0 bases to trimming and J lost 9 bases; unmatched junction nucleotides: 10. The variable domain in full, completed from reference TRBV18 and TRBJ2-1, reads NAGVMQNPRHLVRRRGQEARLRCSPMKGHSHVYWYRQLPEEGLKFMVYLQKENIIDESGMPKERFSAEFPKEGPSILRIQQVVRGDSAAYFCASSPPAAGVSSEQFFGPGTRLTVL.

V gene TRBV7-2 combines with J gene TRBJ2-2; 10 nucleotides agree with TRBD1. J was trimmed by 6 bases and V by 6 bases; bases with no gene match: 10. Germline loops: CDR1 SGHTA, CDR2 FQGNSA. The length of the CDR3 is 16 residues. CDR3 in DNA: TGTGCCAGCAGATATCGGGACAGGGGTACATCCGGGGAGCTGTTTTTT. This gives the protein CASRYRDRGTSGELFF.

The CDR3 loop is CASSYTSRGQGYEQYF. In DNA, the CDR3 is TGTGCCAGCAGTTACACAAGCAGGGGGCAGGGCTACGAGCAGTACTTC. The chain is built from TRBV6-5 and TRBJ2-7, with 8 bases lining up with TRBD1. The V segment lost 2 bases and the J segment 3 bases; nucleotides outside the gene matches: 9. The CDR3 is made up of 16 amino acids. The germline gives CDR1 MNHEY, CDR2 SVGAGI.

A few counts support this clone. The CDR3 DNA sequence: TGTGCCAGTAGTATAGCCATCCTAGCGGGGACCTCCTACGAGCAGTACTTC. Protein sequence: CASSIAILAGTSYEQYF. The J gene is TRBJ2-7, the V gene TRBV19, with 9 nucleotides matching TRBD2. The ends lost 1 base at V and 0 bases at J; junction bases unmatched: 7. Germline CDR1 and CDR2: LNHDA and SQIVND (reference sequence). This CDR3 has 17 residues.

CDR3 DNA: TGTGCCAGCAGCGCGATGAACACTGAAGCTTTCTTT. Translation: CASSAMNTEAFF. The chain uses TRBV7-6 and TRBJ1-1; D is ambiguous. Germline V gene data show CDR1 as SGHVS and CDR2 as FNYEAQ. V gave up 5 bases and J gave up 0 bases, with 4 bases separating them. The CDR3 runs to 12 residues. Full variable domain (rest looked up from reference TRBV7-6 and TRBJ1-1): GAGVSQSPRYKVTKRGQDVALRCDPISGHVSLYWYRQALGQGPEFLTYFNYEAQQDKSGLPNDRFSAERPEGSISTLTIQRTEQRDSAMYRCASSAMNTEAFFGQGTRLTVV.

V is TRBV5-1 and J is TRBJ1-2; no clear D. The CDR3 runs to 11 residues. Germline V gene data show CDR1 as SGHRS and CDR2 as YFSETQ. The V gene lost 1 base and the J gene lost 8 bases, with 6 bases spanning the gap. The CDR3 is CASSLSGGYTF. The CDR3 DNA follows: TGCGCCAGCAGCTTGTCTGGCGGCTACACCTTC.

The chain links TRBV27 to TRBJ1-6, with 8 bases aligning to TRBD1. V lost 7 bases, J lost 10 bases, and 9 bases stayed unmatched. CDR1 MNHEY and CDR2 SMNVEV come from the germline V gene (reference sequence). There are 14 residues in the CDR3. The CDR3 spells CASTRQGMESPLHF. The CDR3 nucleotides read TGTGCCAGCACCCGACAGGGGATGGAGTCACCCCTCCACTTT.

In its sample, this clone was seen once. The chain is built from TRBV7-3 and TRBJ1-6; the D gene is possibly TRBD1 (5 bases). V lost 8 bases, J lost 14 bases, and 19 bases lay in between. CDR1 is SGHTA, CDR2 FQGTGA, per germline. CDR3 length equals 13 residues. This CDR3 reads CASSGTGGESLHF. In DNA form, the CDR3 reads TGTGCCAGCTCGGGGACGGGGGGGGAATCCCTCCACTTT.

The chain has TRBV19 and TRBJ1-1; D remains ambiguous. V was clipped by 3 bases and J by 3 bases, with 8 bases between them. The germline CDR1 and CDR2 sequences are LNHDA and SQIVND (reference sequence). This CDR3 comprises 13 residues. The CDR3 sequence is CASSIISDTEAFF. In DNA form, the CDR3 reads TGTGCCAGTAGTATTATCAGCGACACTGAAGCTTTCTTT.

This chain connects TRBV6-1 to TRBJ2-7, with a possible D match to TRBD1 (6 bases). The CDR3 contains 13 residues. Per germline, CDR1 MNHNS and CDR2 SASEGT. Between the trimmed V and J ends, which lost 7 bases and 2 bases, there was a span of 12 bases. The CDR3 bases are TGTGCCAGCACCCAAGACAGGCCCTACGAGCAGTACTTC. Translating it yields CASTQDRPYEQYF.

The chain recombines TRBV10-3 with TRBJ2-1; possibly TRBD2 for D (6 bases). The CDR3 covers 14 residues. Germline V gene sequence: CDR1 ENHRY, CDR2 SYGVKD. Trimming cost V 7 bases and J 4 bases, with 14 bases left between them. The CDR3 region is CAITSDSEYNEQFF. For the CDR3, the DNA is TGTGCCATCACTAGCGATTCGGAATACAATGAGCAGTTCTTC.